This is a list of T cell receptor beta chains from one sample in a study of control samples from healthy donors and cancer patients. Method: immunoSEQ multiplex PCR; TCRdb's copy keeps in-frame clones and lacks some. Of 150,000 to 200,000 clones in the sample, roughly 90% were seen once. The sequencing sample was made of blood. These receptors all come from a woman aged 45-65 years in good health. Both conserved end residues are part of each CDR3. The D gene is left open where the match is weak. The size field is filled for only some rows; it gives once, few, many or a size class.

clone_size: .
v_call: TRBV18
d_call: TRBD1
j_call: TRBJ2-7
cdr3_aa: CASSPGTGGFYEQYF
cdr3_nt: TGTGCCAGCTCCCCCGGGACAGGGGGCTTCTACGAGCAGTACTTC

clone_size: .
v_call: TRBV7-8
d_call: .
j_call: TRBJ2-7
cdr3_aa: CASSLVVGGSYEQYF
cdr3_nt: TGTGCCAGCAGCTTAGTGGTAGGGGGCTCCTACGAGCAGTACTTC

clone_size: .
v_call: TRBV12-3/TRBV12-4
d_call: .
j_call: TRBJ1-2
cdr3_aa: CASSLSGRGYTF
cdr3_nt: TGTGCCAGCAGTTTATCAGGGCGCGGCTACACCTTC

clone_size: once
v_call: TRBV30
d_call: .
j_call: TRBJ2-5
cdr3_aa: CAWSTGVKGNRRETQYF
cdr3_nt: TGTGCCTGGAGTACGGGGGTTAAGGGTAATAGGCGGGAGACCCAGTACTTC

clone_size: .
v_call: TRBV2
d_call: .
j_call: TRBJ1-5
cdr3_aa: CASSLNYRDYQPQHF
cdr3_nt: TGTGCCAGCAGCCTCAATTACAGGGATTATCAGCCCCAGCATTTT

clone_size: few
v_call: TRBV13
d_call: .
j_call: TRBJ2-7
cdr3_aa: CASSPPLPGQDAHEQYF
cdr3_nt: TGTGCCAGCAGCCCCCCTCTTCCGGGCCAGGACGCCCACGAGCAGTACTTC

clone_size: .
v_call: TRBV5-1
d_call: TRBD1
j_call: TRBJ2-3
cdr3_aa: CASSLGTGITKDTQYF
cdr3_nt: TGCGCCAGCAGCTTGGGGACAGGGATAACAAAAGATACGCAGTATTTT

clone_size: once
v_call: TRBV3-1/TRBV3-2
d_call: .
j_call: TRBJ1-1
cdr3_aa: CASSQAGGARTEAFF
cdr3_nt: TGTGCCAGCAGCCAAGCTGGGGGGGCGCGGACTGAAGCTTTCTTT

clone_size: .
v_call: TRBV18
d_call: .
j_call: TRBJ1-1
cdr3_aa: CASSIQGSAEAFF
cdr3_nt: TGTGCCAGCTCAATTCAGGGGAGCGCTGAAGCTTTCTTT

clone_size: .
v_call: TRBV6-1
d_call: .
j_call: TRBJ2-7
cdr3_aa: CASSEMEGWTYEQYF
cdr3_nt: TGTGCCAGCAGTGAAATGGAGGGTTGGACCTACGAGCAGTACTTC

clone_size: .
v_call: TRBV28
d_call: .
j_call: TRBJ2-7
cdr3_aa: CASSLPSGWGATYEQYF
cdr3_nt: TGTGCCAGCAGTTTGCCTTCGGGGTGGGGAGCCACCTACGAGCAGTACTTC

clone_size: .
v_call: TRBV11-3
d_call: TRBD2
j_call: TRBJ2-1
cdr3_aa: CASSFLYSGKHEQFF
cdr3_nt: TGTGCCAGCAGCTTCCTTTATAGCGGGAAGCACGAGCAGTTCTTC

clone_size: .
v_call: TRBV7-2
d_call: .
j_call: TRBJ1-2
cdr3_aa: CASSLAYQMGYGYTF
cdr3_nt: TGTGCCAGCAGCTTAGCATATCAGATGGGCTATGGCTACACCTTC

clone_size: once
v_call: TRBV24-1
d_call: .
j_call: TRBJ2-7
cdr3_aa: CATSGAAYEQYF
cdr3_nt: TGTGCCACCTCCGGGGCGGCTTACGAGCAGTACTTC

clone_size: .
v_call: TRBV29-1
d_call: .
j_call: TRBJ1-6
cdr3_aa: CSVSASSYNSPLHF
cdr3_nt: TGCAGCGTCTCGGCCAGCTCCTATAATTCACCCCTCCACTTT

clone_size: .
v_call: TRBV28
d_call: TRBD1
j_call: TRBJ2-6
cdr3_aa: CASRGTGHLSGANVLTF
cdr3_nt: TGTGCCAGCAGGGGGACAGGCCATCTCTCTGGGGCCAACGTCCTGACTTTC

clone_size: .
v_call: TRBV4-1
d_call: .
j_call: TRBJ2-1
cdr3_aa: CASSQVGGTEQFF
cdr3_nt: TGCGCCAGCAGCCAAGTCGGAGGGACTGAGCAGTTCTTC

clone_size: .
v_call: TRBV6-5
d_call: TRBD1
j_call: TRBJ1-5
cdr3_aa: CASSHQDRGNQPQHF
cdr3_nt: TGTGCCAGCAGTCATCAGGACAGGGGCAATCAGCCCCAGCATTTT